This T cell receptor beta chain was identified during a study of blood T cell repertoires in COVID-19. Looking at the study overall: Researchers got acute and convalescent COVID-19 samples from the United States, Italy and Spain.

Seattle cases were enrolled at active infection and followed longitudinally. Germline V CDR1 and CDR2: MNHEY, SVGAGI. With 7 bases removed from V and 5 bases from J, the gap between germline ends came to 17 bases. The CDR3 totals 14 residues. Methods used by the authors: For nucleated cells, counts were estimated from reference gene primer amplification. Sequencing was performed with immunoSEQ multiplex PCR; in TCRdb, only in-frame clones are kept and a portion is missing. For V, J and clone size, that table is used; D and trimming come from the DNA. This table holds some 200,000 clones, 80% to 85% found once.

The sequence was obtained from a woman aged 70-85 years with COVID-19, enrolled during active disease. The chain couples TRBV6-5 to TRBJ1-1, with D uncertain. Specimen: peripheral blood. CDR3: CASNSLGPVTEAFF. The CDR3 coding sequence is TGTGCCAGCAATTCTCTTGGGCCCGTGACTGAAGCTTTCTTT.